The clone carrying this T cell receptor beta chain is a singleton in its sample. Its antigen is unidentified. The CDR3 totals 14 residues. CDR1 and CDR2 from the germline V gene are SEHNR and FQNEAQ (reference sequence). V shed 4 bases, J shed 2 bases, and the junction held 1 base outside the gene matches. From blood CD8+ and CD4+ T cells, TCR beta sequences were generated. Controls matched for age and sex were healthy donors. FACS was used to enrich TEMRA cells, whereas the CD8+ and CD4+ T cells were obtained by negative isolation. This specimen comes from a study of CD8 T cells in Susac syndrome. An input of roughly 0.5 to 1 ug of RNA was subjected to reverse transcription using random hexamers. Each CDR3 protein is one row after TCRdb ran MiXCR on the immunoSEQ multiplex PCR reads. The sample shows tens of thousands of distinct CDR3 sequences, approximately 92% of them seen only once. Study-wide findings and caveats: It was acknowledged in the study that its TCR sequencing and HLA analysis involved a relatively small number of individuals.

The chain combines TRBV7-9 with TRBJ2-7; TRBD1 agrees at 11 bases. The origin of this receptor is a human donor in good health. The sequenced sample was CD8+ T cells from PBMCs. The DNA of the CDR3 is TGTGCCAGCAGCTGGGGACAGGGGGCCTACGAGCAGTACTTC. Its protein is CASSWGQGAYEQYF.